This T cell receptor beta chain was obtained from a study of cytomegalovirus exposure and HLA in healthy donors. In its sample, this clone was seen once. Its specificity is unknown. General study points: Highly shared variants forming one cluster were likely a sequencing artifact. Earlier analysis found most TCR beta V segments productive about 87% or about 30% of the time.

PCR employed 60 Vbeta and 13 Jbeta primers. The protocol was immunoSEQ multiplex PCR, while the TCRdb copy is restricted to in-frame clones and leaves out a portion. The sample holds 150,000 to 200,000 clones, 60% to 85% seen once. This receptor was taken from a male donor in good health and CMV-seropositive. Sequencing used PBMCs.

The CDR3 sequence is CASSLREGGGEKLFF. The CDR3 DNA follows: TGCGCCAGCAGCTTGAGGGAGGGAGGCGGCGAAAAACTGTTTTTT. This sequence joins TRBV5-1 and TRBJ1-4; D is uncertain. The CDR3 sequence is 15 residues long. The germline CDR1 and CDR2 sequences are SGHRS and YFSETQ. V lost 1 base and J lost 8, with 15 bases in between.